What follows is one T cell receptor beta chain and its context. What it recognizes is unknown. This entry belongs to a study of a mutant IDH1 vaccine in newly diagnosed glioma. On the study more broadly: Each patient was administered eight vaccinations, scheduled in weeks 1, 3, 5, 7, 11, 15, 19 and 23. Previous care, which was radiotherapy, temozolomide, or both, most often involved both. Study-wide results and limits: No link was apparently found between pseudoprogression and changes in top peripheral T cell clonotypes.

Data came from immunoSEQ multiplex PCR; TCRdb stores just in-frame clones and leaves some out. This sample carries tens of thousands of clones, roughly 81% of them seen once, and the ten largest clones take 6.5% to 9.5%. As to time point: week 23, last vaccination. It was 300 ug of mutant IDH1 20-mer peptide that made up each vaccine dose, given with topical imiquimod. Germline trimming cut 1 base from V and 6 bases from J; bases unmatched to any gene: 9. The CDR3 is 17 amino acids. CDR1 is LGHNA, CDR2 YSLEER, per germline. The chain combines TRBV4-3 with TRBJ2-3; 11 bases align to TRBD2. This receptor was taken from a woman aged 40 to 50 with glioma. Some clones in this sample may be carry-over from other donors' samples. Sequenced here: PBMCs, sampled from a glioma patient whose treatment included an IDH1 peptide vaccine. The CDR3 bases are TGCGCCAGCAGCCAAGTTCTTCCTAGCGGGGGGCGGGATACGCAGTATTTT. It codes for CASSQVLPSGGRDTQYF.